The count of the clone carrying this T cell receptor (beta chain) is one. This entry is derived from a study of blood T cell repertoires in COVID-19. Study overall: Some COVID-19 samples were acute and others convalescent; all came from the United States, Italy and Spain.

The ends lost 6 bases at V and 8 bases at J; junction bases unmatched: 8. The CDR3 is made up of 14 amino acids. Germline V lookup: CDR1 MNHEY, CDR2 SMNVEV (reference sequence). Original processing methods: Reference gene primers were amplified, and this amplification served to estimate nucleated cell counts. Data came from immunoSEQ multiplex PCR; TCRdb stores just in-frame clones and leaves some out. V and J calls and clone size are as listed in that table; D and trimming were resolved from the DNA. The sample shows some 420,000 clones, more than 80% of them seen only once. This clonotype originated in a man aged 25 to 45 who had recovered from COVID-19. The gene calls are TRBV27 and TRBJ1-4, with 8 bases matching TRBD1. Sequencing was done on a sample of PBMCs or T cells enriched from blood (not recorded which). CDR3: CASRTDREMEKLFF. CDR3 sequence (DNA): TGTGCCAGCAGGACGGACAGGGAGATGGAAAAACTGTTTTTT.